The entry below gives a single T cell receptor beta chain sequence along with its context. The assay was immunoSEQ multiplex PCR, and TCRdb's table has in-frame clones only and misses some. The data contain hundreds of thousands of clones, 88% of them singletons. This sample stems from a study of blood T cell repertoires in COVID-19. V lost 5 bases and J lost 9, with 11 bases in between. Germline assignment: CDR1 SGHTA and CDR2 FQGNSA. This CDR3 contains 12 residues. The sequencing input was PBMCs or T cells enriched from blood (not recorded which). This sequence originates from a woman between 45 and 65 years old who had recovered from COVID-19. The rearrangement uses TRBV7-2 and TRBJ1-5; D remains ambiguous. As DNA, the CDR3 is TGTGCCAGCAGCCCTTTTGCGGGGCCCCAGCATTTT. Translation gives CASSPFAGPQHF.